This TCR beta chain was observed in a study of blood T cell repertoires in COVID-19 (dated by TCRdb to about 2020). In the study overall: Samples from collaborators originated in the United States, Italy and Spain and spanned both the acute and convalescent phases of COVID-19. The prospective study material was composed of cDNA or gDNA derived from T cells, B-cell-depleted T cells, or PBMCs. Deeply sampled blood TCRbeta repertoires from subjects exposed to, actively infected with, or recovered from COVID-19 were included in the dataset. The repertoires were made available in a free public database intended to serve as a resource for research on the immune response to SARS-CoV-2. Samples came from the ongoing ImmuneRACE study (first 160 participants) plus 1,254 subjects from 6 global collaborators. A de-identified subject ID, COVID-19 status, age in years and sex were almost always included in the sample metadata. Where available, HLA class I and class II types were taken from metadata supplied by the sample provider and were not determined by assay-based typing.

The cysteine opens and the phenylalanine closes a CDR3 of 13 amino acids. Of the read, only the CDR3 DNA is kept; its 39 bases are in frame from base 1. At the junction V is shortened by 7 bases and J by 3 bases; bases outside the gene matches: 0. On this clone itself: Its target antigen remains unknown. Base-call qualities are not available, and no considerably larger clone is one nucleotide away.

Collaborating institutions collected whole blood in K2EDTA tubes following their own protocols. For TCRbeta analysis, collaborators shipped samples in one of three forms: frozen whole blood, isolated PBMCs, or DNA extracted from either of those sample types. The immunoSEQ Assay, a bias-controlled multiplex PCR, was used to amplify TCRbeta CDR3 regions from genomic DNA. For the original study's pipeline: Nucleated cell counts per sample were estimated from amplification of reference gene primers within the assay. Sequence reads were collapsed and filtered to measure the absolute abundance of every unique TCRbeta CDR3 rearrangement. For each sample, productive Simpson clonality was calculated as the square root of Simpson's diversity index over productive rearrangements. The clones in this table, taken by TCRdb from immuneACCESS, are in-frame only. Not every clone is retained; where verified, under half of the shortfall comes from an unresolved V gene, and the cause of the rest is unknown. The V and J calls and clone size come from that table; D and trimming were worked out from the DNA. This sample is represented by about 110,000 clones; 84% of them were singletons. The ten largest clones take up about 8.5% of the sample.

Overall results and qualifications from the work: Clinical and demographic metadata were provided uncurated, with the amount varying by source and participant.

The chain couples TRBV12-3 or TRBV12-4 to TRBJ2-3; TRBD2 aligns with 11 central bases. The TCR sequence derives from a woman aged 40 to 49 with acute or convalescent COVID-19. The sequenced material came from peripheral blood. The nucleotide sequence reads TGTGCCAGCATAGCGGGGGGGACAGATACGCAGTATTTT. Translated, it gives CASIAGGTDTQYF.